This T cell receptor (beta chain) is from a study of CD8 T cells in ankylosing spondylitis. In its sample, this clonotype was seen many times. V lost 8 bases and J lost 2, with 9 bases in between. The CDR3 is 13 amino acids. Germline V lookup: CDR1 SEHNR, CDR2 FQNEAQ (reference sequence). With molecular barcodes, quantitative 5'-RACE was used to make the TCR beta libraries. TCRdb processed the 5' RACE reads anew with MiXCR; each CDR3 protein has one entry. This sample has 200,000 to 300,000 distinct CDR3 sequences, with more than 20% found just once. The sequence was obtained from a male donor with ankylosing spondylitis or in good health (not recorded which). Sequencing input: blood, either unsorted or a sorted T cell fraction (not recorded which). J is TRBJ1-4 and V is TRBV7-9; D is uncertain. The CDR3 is CASLARTNEKLFF. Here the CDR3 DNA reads TGTGCCAGCCTCGCTCGGACTAATGAAAAACTGTTTTTT.